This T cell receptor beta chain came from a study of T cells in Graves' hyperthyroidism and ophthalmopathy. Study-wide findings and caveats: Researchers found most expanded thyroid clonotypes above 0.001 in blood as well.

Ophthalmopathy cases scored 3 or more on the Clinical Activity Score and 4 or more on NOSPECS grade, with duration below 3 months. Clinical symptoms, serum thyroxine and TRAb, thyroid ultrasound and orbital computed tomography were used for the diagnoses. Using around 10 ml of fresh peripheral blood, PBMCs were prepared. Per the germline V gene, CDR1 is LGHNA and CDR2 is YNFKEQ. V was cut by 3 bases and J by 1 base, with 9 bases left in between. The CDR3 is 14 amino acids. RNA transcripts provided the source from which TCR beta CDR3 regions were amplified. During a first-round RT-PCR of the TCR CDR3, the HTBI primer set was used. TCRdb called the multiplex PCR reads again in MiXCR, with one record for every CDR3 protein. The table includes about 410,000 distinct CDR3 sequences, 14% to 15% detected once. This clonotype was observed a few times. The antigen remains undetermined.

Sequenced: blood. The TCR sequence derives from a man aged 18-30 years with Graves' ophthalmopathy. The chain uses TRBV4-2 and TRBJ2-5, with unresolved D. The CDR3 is CASSHWETQETQYF. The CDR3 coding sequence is TGTGCCAGCAGCCACTGGGAAACCCAAGAGACCCAGTACTTC.